This TCR beta chain was found in a study of vaccination and CD4 T cells after COVID-19 (dated 2022 in TCRdb). Looking at the study overall: Convalescent patients had a positive SARS-CoV-2 result on nasal swab PCR, and of these patients, about ten had mild disease and one had severe disease. Culture stimuli were overlapping spike peptide pools from SARS-CoV-2 and from the common cold coronaviruses HCoV-NL63, HCoV-OC43 and HCoV-229E. The convalescent cohort comprised six males and four females, including two Hispanic individuals, seven Caucasians, two Asians and one multiracial person. In under twelve COVID-19 convalescent patients and several infection-naive healthy vaccine recipients, researchers compared the spike-specific CD4+ TCR repertoire from before mRNA vaccination with the repertoire from after. Each participant got two doses of either the Pfizer-BioNTech BNT162b2 vaccine (n=8) or the Moderna mRNA-1273 vaccine (n=2). Post-COVID blood samples were collected from convalescent patients a median of approximately 100 days after diagnosis, with a range of about 30 to 170 days. In control cultures, a CEFX viral epitope pool was used as positive control, an HIV-1 Nef peptide pool was used as negative control, or no peptide was added. Post-vaccine blood samples were taken a median of roughly 72 days after the second vaccine dose, with a range of about 13 to 250 days. Overall study results and their limits: Among convalescent patients, a median roughly 90% of the SARS-CoV-2-reactive clones seen after vaccination appeared only after vaccination, which suggests priming specific to the vaccine. An increase in the median number of SARS-CoV-2-reactive clonotypes from roughly 20 after infection to 35 to 40 after vaccination was observed, but the change was not found to be significant. The number of convalescent patients in the study was relatively small, and the study did not examine early timepoints following natural infection. Of the vaccine-specific clones in convalescent patients, 304 of 307, or nearly all, reacted only to SARS-CoV-2 spike and did not cross-react with common cold coronaviruses.

The intended sense of this specimen's treatment or condition label: roughly ten-day PBMC culture with coronavirus spike peptide pools or control peptides (ViraFEST assay). The study used the ViraFEST assay, which expanded antigen-specific T cells with peptide pools and then identified expanded clonotypes by TCR sequencing. Positive SARS-CoV-2 PCR tests in the convalescent patients dated from March to December 2020, before Alpha, Beta and Delta variants emerged in the United States. Each well held 2 million or so PBMCs cultured in IMDM containing approximately 5% human AB serum and approximately 9.6 IU/ml IL-2, with 10 ug/ml peptide pools added. On days 3 and 7, half of the culture medium was replaced with fresh IL-2-containing medium. CD4+ T cells were isolated after 10 days of culture through negative selection using the EasySep CD4+ T cell isolation kit. Ficoll-Paque Plus gradient centrifugation was used to isolate PBMCs from whole blood, and the isolated PBMCs were then either used fresh or cryopreserved at -140C. Culture conditions were generally each tested in triplicate wells.

As for this clonotype: There is no known antigen for this receptor. No per-base quality is available; no much larger clone lies one base away.

Preparation of the library involved PCR. DNA from cultured CD4+ T cells underwent TCR sequencing with the Oncomine TCR Beta short-read assay at the Johns Hopkins FTIC core. The QIAamp micro DNA kit was used to extract genomic DNA from the cultured CD4+ T cells. Oncomine TCR Beta libraries made from cultured CD4+ T cells were pooled using unique dual indexes and sequenced on an Illumina iSeq 100. Per the source publication's procedure: Non-productive sequences were filtered out, and CDR3s that did not start with C, did not end with F or W, or were shorter than 7 amino acids were discarded. The MANAFEST web application identified antigen-specific clonotypes by comparing peptide-stimulated wells against reference wells and other culture wells. Positive clones required FDR below 0.05, an odds ratio above 5, and productive frequency above 0.1% in at least two of three replicate wells. Cross-reactive clonotypes were defined as significantly expanded in both SARS-CoV-2 spike wells and at least one common cold coronavirus spike condition. Using R version 3.6.1, CDR3 homology was evaluated through Levenshtein distances (stringdist) along with unrooted phylogenetic trees (ape). TCRdb reanalyzed the raw reads on its own, using fastp at Q25 for trimming and MiXCR for clone calling, and kept in-frame beta chains. Merged by CDR3 protein, the rows form single entries marked with the most common genes and DNA. TCRdb assigned the V and J calls; the authors' analysis was not used. The sample includes 9,500 to 15,000 distinct CDR3 sequences, with 30% observed a single time. The ten largest make up around 20% of the sample.

The germline V gene encodes CDR1 SGHRS and CDR2 YFSETQ. The V and J ends are trimmed by 5 bases and 3 bases, leaving 15 bases between them. The CDR3 covers 14 residues, taking in both the cysteine and the phenylalanine. Only CDR3 DNA is held: 42 bases, read in frame from base 1. The chain was built from TRBV5-1 and TRBJ2-7, and possibly TRBD2, on 5 matching bases. The source is a human donor with COVID-19. The source material was cultured CD4+ T cells from blood. The DNA is as follows: TGCGCCAGCAGAGTGTCCGGAGGTGGCTACGAGCAGTACTTC. Its protein is CASRVSGGGYEQYF.